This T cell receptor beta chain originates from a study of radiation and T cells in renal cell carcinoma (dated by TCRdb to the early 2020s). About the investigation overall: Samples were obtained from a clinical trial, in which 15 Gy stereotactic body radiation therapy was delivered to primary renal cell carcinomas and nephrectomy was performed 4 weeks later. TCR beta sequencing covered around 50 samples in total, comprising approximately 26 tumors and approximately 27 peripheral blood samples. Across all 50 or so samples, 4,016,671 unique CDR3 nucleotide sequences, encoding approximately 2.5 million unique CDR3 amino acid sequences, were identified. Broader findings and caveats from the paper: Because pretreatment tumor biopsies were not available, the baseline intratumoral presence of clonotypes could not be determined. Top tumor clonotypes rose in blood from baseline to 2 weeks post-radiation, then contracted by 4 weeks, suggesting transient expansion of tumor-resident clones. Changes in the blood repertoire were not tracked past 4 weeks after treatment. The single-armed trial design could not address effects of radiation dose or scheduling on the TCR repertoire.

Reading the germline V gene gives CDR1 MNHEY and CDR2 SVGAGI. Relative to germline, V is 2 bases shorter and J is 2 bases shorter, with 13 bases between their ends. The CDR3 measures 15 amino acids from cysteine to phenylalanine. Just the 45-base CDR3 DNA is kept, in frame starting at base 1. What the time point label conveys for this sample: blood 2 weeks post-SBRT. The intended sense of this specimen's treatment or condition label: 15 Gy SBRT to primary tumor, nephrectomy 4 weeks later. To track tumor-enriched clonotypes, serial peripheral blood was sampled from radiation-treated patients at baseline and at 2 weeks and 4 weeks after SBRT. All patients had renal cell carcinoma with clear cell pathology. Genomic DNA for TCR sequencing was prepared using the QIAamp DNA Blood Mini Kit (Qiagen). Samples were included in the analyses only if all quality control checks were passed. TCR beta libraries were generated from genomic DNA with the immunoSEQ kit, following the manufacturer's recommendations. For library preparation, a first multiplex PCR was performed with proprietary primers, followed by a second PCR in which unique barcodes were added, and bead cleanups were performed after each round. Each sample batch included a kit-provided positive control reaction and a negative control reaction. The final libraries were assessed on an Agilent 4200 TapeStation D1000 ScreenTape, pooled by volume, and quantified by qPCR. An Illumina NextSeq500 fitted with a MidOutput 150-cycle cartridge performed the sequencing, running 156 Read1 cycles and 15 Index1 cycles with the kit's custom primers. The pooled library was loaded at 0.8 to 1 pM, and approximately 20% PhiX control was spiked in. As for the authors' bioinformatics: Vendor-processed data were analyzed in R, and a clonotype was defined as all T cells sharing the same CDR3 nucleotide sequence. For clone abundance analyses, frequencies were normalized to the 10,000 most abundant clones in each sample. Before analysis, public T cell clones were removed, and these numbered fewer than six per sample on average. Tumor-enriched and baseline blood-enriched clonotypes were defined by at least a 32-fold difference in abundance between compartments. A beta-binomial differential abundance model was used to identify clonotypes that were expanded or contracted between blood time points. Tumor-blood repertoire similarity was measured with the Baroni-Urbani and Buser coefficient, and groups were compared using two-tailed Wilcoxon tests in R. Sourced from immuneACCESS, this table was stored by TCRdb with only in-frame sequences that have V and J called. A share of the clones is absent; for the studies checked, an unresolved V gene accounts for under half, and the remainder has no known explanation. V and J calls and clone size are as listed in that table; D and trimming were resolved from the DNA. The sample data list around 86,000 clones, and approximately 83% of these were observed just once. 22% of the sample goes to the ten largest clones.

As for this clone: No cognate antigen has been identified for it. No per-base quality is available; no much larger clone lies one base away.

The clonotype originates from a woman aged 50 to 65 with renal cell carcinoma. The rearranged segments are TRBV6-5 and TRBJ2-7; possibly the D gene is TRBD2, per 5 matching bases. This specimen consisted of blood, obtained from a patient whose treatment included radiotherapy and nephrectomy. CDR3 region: CASSYLPAAAYEQYF. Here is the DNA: TGTGCCAGCAGTTACCTACCAGCGGCAGCCTACGAGCAGTACTTC.